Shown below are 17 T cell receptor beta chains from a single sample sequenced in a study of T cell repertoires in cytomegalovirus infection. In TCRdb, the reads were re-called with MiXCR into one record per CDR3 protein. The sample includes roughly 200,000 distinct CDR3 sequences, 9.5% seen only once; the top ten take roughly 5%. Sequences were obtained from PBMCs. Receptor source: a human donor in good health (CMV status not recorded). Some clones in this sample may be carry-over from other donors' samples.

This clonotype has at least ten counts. The CDR3 DNA follows: TGTGCCAGCAGCTTAGCGAGAGGCAGCCAAGAGACCCAGTACTTC. This sequence encodes CASSLARGSQETQYF. The chain has TRBV7-2 and TRBJ2-5, with unresolved D. The germline CDR1 and CDR2 sequences are SGHTA and FQGNSA. This CDR3 region has 15 residues. Trimming shortened V by 0 bases and J by 1 base, and 9 bases separated the two germline ends.

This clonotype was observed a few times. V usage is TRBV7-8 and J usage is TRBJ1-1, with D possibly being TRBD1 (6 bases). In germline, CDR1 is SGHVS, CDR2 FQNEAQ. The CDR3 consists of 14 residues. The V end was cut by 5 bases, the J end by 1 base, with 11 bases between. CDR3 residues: CASSSVGANTEAFF. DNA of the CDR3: TGTGCCAGCAGCAGTGTGGGGGCGAACACTGAAGCTTTCTTT.

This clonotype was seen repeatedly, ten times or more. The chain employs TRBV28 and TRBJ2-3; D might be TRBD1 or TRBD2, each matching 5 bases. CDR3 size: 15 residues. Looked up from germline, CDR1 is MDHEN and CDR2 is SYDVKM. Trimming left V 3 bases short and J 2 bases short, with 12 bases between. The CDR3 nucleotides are TGTGCCAGCAGTTTCGCGAGGGGAAACACAGATACGCAGTATTTT. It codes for CASSFARGNTDTQYF.

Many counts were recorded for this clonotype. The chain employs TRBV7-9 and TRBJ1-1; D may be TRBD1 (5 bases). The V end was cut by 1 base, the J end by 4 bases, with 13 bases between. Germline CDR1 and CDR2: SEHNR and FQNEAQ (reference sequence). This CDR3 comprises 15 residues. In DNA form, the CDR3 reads TGTGCCAGCAGCTTAGGGAGGGGAGAGGCCACTGAAGCTTTCTTT. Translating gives CASSLGRGEATEAFF.

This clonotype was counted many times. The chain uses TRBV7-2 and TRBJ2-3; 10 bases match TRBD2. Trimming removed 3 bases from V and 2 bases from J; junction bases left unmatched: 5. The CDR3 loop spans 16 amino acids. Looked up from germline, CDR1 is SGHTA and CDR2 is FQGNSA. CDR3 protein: CASSFSGGSITDTQYF. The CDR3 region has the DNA TGTGCCAGCAGCTTTAGCGGGGGGTCTATCACAGATACGCAGTATTTT.

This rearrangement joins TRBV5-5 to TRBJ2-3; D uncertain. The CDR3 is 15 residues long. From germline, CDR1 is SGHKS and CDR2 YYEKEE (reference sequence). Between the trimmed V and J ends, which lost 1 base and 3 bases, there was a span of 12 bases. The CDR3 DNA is TGTGCCAGCAGCTTGAGAAGCCTGGGGACAGATACGCAGTATTTT. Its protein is CASSLRSLGTDTQYF.

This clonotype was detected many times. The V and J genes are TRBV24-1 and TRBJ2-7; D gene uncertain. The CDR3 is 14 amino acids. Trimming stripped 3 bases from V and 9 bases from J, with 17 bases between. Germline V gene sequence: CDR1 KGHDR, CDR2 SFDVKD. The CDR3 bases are TGTGCCACCAGTGATGACCTGGACCTTCTAGGGCAGTACTTC. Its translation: CATSDDLDLLGQYF.

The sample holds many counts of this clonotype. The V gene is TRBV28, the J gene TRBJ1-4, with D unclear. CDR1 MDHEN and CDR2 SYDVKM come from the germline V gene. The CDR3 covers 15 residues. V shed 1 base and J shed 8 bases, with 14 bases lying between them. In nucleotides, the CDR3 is TGTGCCAGCAGTTTATTTTCCGGGTTTGCCGAAAAACTGTTTTTT. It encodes CASSLFSGFAEKLFF.

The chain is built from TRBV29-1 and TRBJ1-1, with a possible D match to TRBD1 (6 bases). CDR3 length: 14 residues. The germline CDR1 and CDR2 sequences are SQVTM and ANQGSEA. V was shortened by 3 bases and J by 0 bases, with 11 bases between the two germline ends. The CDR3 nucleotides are TGCAGCGTTGATCGGTCAGGGGTGAACACTGAAGCTTTCTTT. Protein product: CSVDRSGVNTEAFF.

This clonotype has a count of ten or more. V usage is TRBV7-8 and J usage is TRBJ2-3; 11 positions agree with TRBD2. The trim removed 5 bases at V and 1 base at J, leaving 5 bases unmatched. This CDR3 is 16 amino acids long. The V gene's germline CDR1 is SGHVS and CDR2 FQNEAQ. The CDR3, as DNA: TGTGCCAGCAGCGGCCAACTAGCGGGGGGCACAGATACGCAGTATTTT. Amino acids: CASSGQLAGGTDTQYF.

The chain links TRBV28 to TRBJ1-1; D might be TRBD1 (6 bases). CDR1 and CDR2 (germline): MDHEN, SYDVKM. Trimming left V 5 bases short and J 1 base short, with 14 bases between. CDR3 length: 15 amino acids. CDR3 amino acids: CASSTHRDWNTEAFF. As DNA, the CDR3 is TGTGCCAGCAGTACTCACAGGGACTGGAACACTGAAGCTTTCTTT.

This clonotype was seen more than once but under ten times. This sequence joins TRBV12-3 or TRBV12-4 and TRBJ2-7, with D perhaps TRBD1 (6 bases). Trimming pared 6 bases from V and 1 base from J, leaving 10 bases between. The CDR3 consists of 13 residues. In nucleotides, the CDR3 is TGTGCCAGCAGAAACAGGGATTCCTACGAGCAGTACTTC. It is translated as CASRNRDSYEQYF.

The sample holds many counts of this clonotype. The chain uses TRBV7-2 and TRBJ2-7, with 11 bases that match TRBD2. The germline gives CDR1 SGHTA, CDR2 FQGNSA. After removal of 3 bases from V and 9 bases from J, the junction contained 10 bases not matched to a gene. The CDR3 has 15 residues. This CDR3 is CASSFTGTSGRAQYF. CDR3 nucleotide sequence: TGTGCCAGCAGCTTTACCGGGACTAGCGGACGAGCGCAGTACTTC.

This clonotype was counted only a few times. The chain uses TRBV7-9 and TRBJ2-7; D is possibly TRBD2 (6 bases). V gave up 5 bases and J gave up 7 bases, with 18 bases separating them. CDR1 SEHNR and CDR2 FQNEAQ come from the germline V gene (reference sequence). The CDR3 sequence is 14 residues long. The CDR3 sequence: CASSPGGALAEQYF. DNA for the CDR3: TGTGCCAGCAGCCCGGGCGGGGCCTTAGCGGAGCAGTACTTC.

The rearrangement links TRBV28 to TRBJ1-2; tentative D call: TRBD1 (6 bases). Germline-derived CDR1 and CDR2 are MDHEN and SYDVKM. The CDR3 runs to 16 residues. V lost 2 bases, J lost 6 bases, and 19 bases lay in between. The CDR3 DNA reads TGTGCCAGCAGTTTAGTTGGTGACCAGGGGAAGAATGGCTACACCTTC. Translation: CASSLVGDQGKNGYTF.

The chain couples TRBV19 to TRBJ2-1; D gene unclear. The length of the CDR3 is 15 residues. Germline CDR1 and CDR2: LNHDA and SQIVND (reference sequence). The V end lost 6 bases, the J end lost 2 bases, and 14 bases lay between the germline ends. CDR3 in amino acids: CASSTTRSTYNEQFF. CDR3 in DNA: TGTGCCAGTAGCACCACGCGGAGCACCTACAATGAGCAGTTCTTC.

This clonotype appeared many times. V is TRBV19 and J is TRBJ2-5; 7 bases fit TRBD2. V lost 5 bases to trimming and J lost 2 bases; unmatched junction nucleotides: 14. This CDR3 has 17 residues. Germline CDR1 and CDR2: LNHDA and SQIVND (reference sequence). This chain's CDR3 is CASSRWGGGLLQETQYF. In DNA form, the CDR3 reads TGTGCCAGTAGTCGATGGGGGGGGGGACTGCTACAAGAGACCCAGTACTTC.